The clone carrying this TCR beta chain has a count of ten or more. Antigen unknown. Diagnosis relied on clinical symptoms, serum thyroxine and TRAb, thyroid ultrasound and orbital computed tomography. This entry is derived from a study of T cells in Graves' hyperthyroidism and ophthalmopathy. Overall study findings and caveats: The model foresaw ophthalmopathy a median roughly 6.6 months prior to onset. In the blood, most expanded thyroid clonotypes above 0.001 appeared as well.

TCR beta CDR3 region amplification was performed from RNA transcripts. First-round RT-PCR with HTBI primers amplified the TCR CDR3 region. TCRdb re-called the multiplex PCR reads with MiXCR, one entry per CDR3 protein. The sample records about 570,000 distinct CDR3 sequences, around 46% being singletons. The germline V and J ends were trimmed by 0 bases and 6 bases, with 7 bases remaining between them. This CDR3 spans 14 amino acids. Germline CDR1 reads SGHRS; CDR2 reads YFSETQ. What was sequenced was peripheral blood or thyroid tissue (not recorded which). J is TRBJ1-6 and V is TRBV5-1; D is unclear. The origin of this receptor is an adult woman with Graves' disease, either hyperthyroidism or ophthalmopathy (not recorded which). CDR3 protein: CASSLDERNSPLHF. CDR3 DNA: TGCGCCAGCAGCTTGGACGAGCGTAATTCACCCCTCCACTTT.